This T cell receptor beta chain originates from a study of Graves' ophthalmopathy and Graves' hyperthyroidism. On the study more broadly: Before any treatment was given, at initial diagnosis, peripheral blood was collected. Study outcomes and limitations: Most thyroid clonotypes with frequency above 0.001 were detected in blood too. The study's model predicted ophthalmopathy progression at around 70% sensitivity and 72.22% specificity.

The ends were cut back, 4 bases at V and 2 bases at J, with 10 bases in the middle. This CDR3 is 15 amino acids long. Germline V gives CDR1 SGHRS, CDR2 YFSETQ. Patients newly diagnosed with hyperthyroidism, under 2 months' duration, were aged 18 to 65, the study reports. On this clonotype: The antigen is unknown.

Amplification of TCR beta CDR3 regions used RNA transcripts. HTBI-primed RT-PCR formed the first round, and a multiplex PCR formed the second. One entry per CDR3 protein results from TCRdb running MiXCR on the multiplex PCR reads. The profile shows approximately 410,000 distinct CDR3 sequences, 15% of them singletons. The V gene is TRBV5-1, the J gene TRBJ2-6; D remains ambiguous. Material: peripheral blood. The receptor was isolated from a young woman with stable Graves' hyperthyroidism. CDR3 sequence: CASSLHSAGANVLTF. CDR3 nucleotides: TGCGCCAGCAGCCTCCACAGCGCTGGGGCCAACGTCCTGACTTTC.